This TCR beta chain was captured by sequencing in a study of shared clonotypes between healthy human individuals. This CDR3 has 15 amino acids. V gave up 6 bases and J gave up 5 bases; unmatched junction bases: 12. The germline CDR1 and CDR2 sequences are SQVTM and ANQGSEA. Terminally differentiated effector memory CD45RA+ cells were excluded by CCR7 positive selection of CD45RO-negative cells. Clones were read by immunoSEQ multiplex PCR, and TCRdb kept only the in-frame ones, dropping some. The sample has hundreds of thousands of clones; approximately 96% are singletons. The sequence came from a woman in her 30s in good health. This chain uses TRBV29-1 with TRBJ1-5; 8 bases are shared with TRBD1. Sequenced: naive CD8+ T cells sorted from blood. The DNA for the CDR3 is TGCAGCGTCAACCCCGGACAGGGTCGGGATCAGCCCCAGCATTTT. Residues: CSVNPGQGRDQPQHF.